Described below is a single T cell receptor (beta chain) sequence and its context. The entry originates in a study of blood T cell repertoires in COVID-19. Study information: COVID-19 samples collected from the United States, Italy and Spain covered acute and convalescent phases.

In assigning cohorts, the study relied on participant-reported clinical history. All exposed participants met a person with COVID-19 within 2 weeks before entering the study. Original processing notes: By means of reference gene primer amplification, nucleated cell counts were estimated. The repertoire was sequenced with immunoSEQ multiplex PCR; TCRdb's copy has only in-frame clones and lacks some. D and trimming were read from the DNA, whereas the V and J calls and clone size are those reported in that table. The sample contains roughly 400,000 clones, approximately 91% of which appear only once. Trimming took 1 base from V and 8 from J, leaving 14 bases between them. Germline loops: CDR1 SGHAT, CDR2 FQNNGV. The CDR3 is 14 residues long.

The sample taken for sequencing was PBMCs or T cells enriched from blood (not recorded which). This clonotype originated in a woman aged 18-30 years who had been exposed to COVID-19. The gene calls are TRBV11-2 and TRBJ1-2, with TRBD1 as a possible D gene (5 bases). CDR3 protein: CASSLGPGLQGYTF. CDR3 DNA sequence: TGTGCCAGCAGCTTAGGTCCGGGACTTCAGGGCTACACCTTC.